The rows below give T cell receptor beta chains drawn from one sample of a study of prognosis after radiotherapy for stage I lung cancer. One entry per CDR3 protein results from TCRdb running MiXCR on the multiplex PCR reads. The table has around 19,000 distinct CDR3 sequences, 44% seen once. Specimen: PBMCs, collected before or after stereotactic body radiation therapy (not recorded which). These receptors were taken from a donor aged 50 or older with non-small cell lung cancer. CDR3s leave out the opening cysteine and the closing phenylalanine or tryptophan. Each record gives: clone size, V gene, CDR3 protein. Expanded clones are given a class, and other clones once, few, many or no size at all.

>many|TRBV19
ASSTLAGQGF
>many|TRBV20-1
SAILPRGAHGYT
>once|TRBV24-1
ATSGVANYGYT
>-|TRBV5-1
ASSSRGGGGTYEQY
>-|TRBV20-1
SSWTGVLPETQY
>once|TRBV28
ASNGTPRSPLH
>many|TRBV6-1
ASRTGGRAENTEAF
>many|TRBV19
ASSIIWTSYGYT
>-|TRBV2
ANSVRTSGAGELF
>many|TRBV19
ASSLDRISGNTIY
>-|TRBV9
ASSRTGTGFYEQY
>many|TRBV7-2
ASSQGGWGQPQH
>many|TRBV18
ASWGGAPEAF
>many|TRBV6-2/TRBV6-3
ASRLAMATDTQY
>-|TRBV11-2
ASSAPGTGANFCYT
>medium-sized|TRBV2
ASVPMSVGGYNSPLH
>many|TRBV10-2
ASSESTSWGQPQH
>-|TRBV6-5
ASSYGQTGQHGYT
>-|TRBV6-1
ASSALAGDPFSYNEQF
>-|TRBV7-3
ASSPGLARGAGELF
>many|TRBV11-2
ASSLAPGQGEAGELF
>-|TRBV7-9
ASSFGRELGTGELF
>many|TRBV18
ASSPDRAYGYT
>many|TRBV20-1
SARDWSGGPADTQY
>many|TRBV6-1
ASRLWAGGTDTQY
>once|TRBV9
ASSAPDGYT
>many|TRBV28
ASSVVPSLVSREQY
>many|TRBV15
ATSKWASGSRTDTQY
>medium-sized|TRBV7-9
ASSFPDRAAFDEQY
>-|TRBV12-3/TRBV12-4
ASSEGGYGYT